These 10 T cell receptor beta chains came from one sample sequenced in a study of CD8 T cells in Susac syndrome. Random hexamers were used to reverse transcribe an amount of about 0.45 to 1 ug RNA. TCRdb re-called the immunoSEQ multiplex PCR reads with MiXCR, one entry per CDR3 protein. Of roughly 150,000 distinct CDR3 sequences in the sample, just under 97% are singletons; the top ten hold about 0.15%. Sequenced material: CD8+ T cells from PBMCs. The receptors derive from a human donor with multiple sclerosis.

This chain uses TRBV7-9 with TRBJ1-1, with a tentative D call TRBD1 (6 bases). The CDR3 length is 19 residues. Germline V CDR1 and CDR2: SEHNR, FQNEAQ (reference sequence). Trimming took 0 bases from V and 0 from J, leaving 20 bases between them. The CDR3, as DNA: TGTGCCAGCAGCTTAGCGGGGGCTCACAAAGGGGCCATGAACACTGAAGCTTTCTTT. Translation: CASSLAGAHKGAMNTEAFF.

The V call is TRBV9, the J call TRBJ2-3; D is possibly TRBD1 (6 bases). This CDR3 has 14 amino acids. Germline loops: CDR1 SGDLS, CDR2 YYNGEE. Trimming stripped 5 bases from V and 3 bases from J, with 13 bases between. This chain's CDR3 is CASRGAGDTDTQYF. CDR3 bases: TGTGCCAGCAGGGGAGCAGGGGATACAGATACGCAGTATTTT.

The chain is built from TRBV29-1 and TRBJ1-2; no clear D gene. V shed 6 bases and J shed 2 bases, with 19 bases lying between them. The CDR3 runs 15 residues. Looked up from germline, CDR1 is SQVTM and CDR2 is ANQGSEA. CDR3 sequence reads: CSVPGIEGSNYGYTF. The CDR3 coding sequence is TGCAGCGTCCCCGGGATCGAAGGGTCCAACTATGGCTACACCTTC.

This chain uses TRBV5-6 with TRBJ2-3; D is unresolved. In germline, CDR1 is SGHDT, CDR2 YYEEEE. The CDR3 consists of 13 residues. With 4 bases removed from V and 6 bases from J, the gap between germline ends came to 12 bases. CDR3 sequence reads: CASSKWTEDTQYF. CDR3 coding DNA: TGTGCCAGCAGCAAGTGGACGGAGGATACGCAGTATTTT.

The rearrangement joins TRBV23-1 to TRBJ1-6; D uncertain. TRBV23-1 is assigned to the ORF class and has an uncertain function. With 10 bases removed from V and 1 base from J, the gap between germline ends came to 11 bases. CDR3 length: 14 amino acids. CDR3 amino acids: CATRARSYNSPLHF. The CDR3 DNA sequence: TGCGCCACCCGAGCCAGGTCCTATAATTCACCCCTCCACTTT.

V gene TRBV10-3 combines with J gene TRBJ2-5, with D perhaps TRBD1 (5 bases). Trimming took 6 bases from V and 0 from J, leaving 5 bases between them. This CDR3 is built from 12 residues. Per the germline V gene, CDR1 is ENHRY and CDR2 is SYGVKD. The CDR3 bases are TGTGCCATCAGGACAGACCAAGAGACCCAGTACTTC. Protein product: CAIRTDQETQYF.

This clonotype was recorded only once. This chain uses TRBV30 with TRBJ2-5; TRBD2 is a possible D gene (6 bases). CDR3 size: 13 residues. The V end was cut by 1 base, the J end by 5 bases, with 11 bases between. Germline assignment: CDR1 GTSNPN and CDR2 SVGIG (reference sequence). The CDR3 bases are TGTGCCTGGAGTGAGACGGGGGTCGAGACCCAGTACTTC. This translates into CAWSETGVETQYF.

This clonotype showed up just once. V usage is TRBV7-9 and J usage is TRBJ2-3, with D possibly matching TRBD1 (6 bases). The CDR3 has 15 residues. The germline V gene has CDR1 SEHNR and CDR2 FQNEAQ (reference sequence). Trimming removed 5 bases at V and 2 bases at J, with 14 bases between. This CDR3 reads CASSPPVGATDTQYF. The CDR3 DNA reads as TGTGCCAGCAGCCCTCCGGTGGGGGCCACAGATACGCAGTATTTT.

The V gene is TRBV12-3 or TRBV12-4, the J gene TRBJ2-7, with D perhaps matching TRBD2 (5 bases). V lost 5 bases to trimming and J lost 3 bases, with 14 bases between them. This CDR3 spans 14 amino acids. CDR3 protein: CASSPGLRSYEQYF. The CDR3 DNA sequence: TGTGCCAGCAGTCCTGGACTGAGAAGCTACGAGCAGTACTTC.

The rearrangement links TRBV27 to TRBJ2-7; 7 nucleotides line up with TRBD2. The V gene end was trimmed by 6 bases and the J gene end by 1 base; junction bases not matched to a gene: 6. The CDR3 totals 14 residues. From germline, CDR1 is MNHEY and CDR2 SMNVEV (reference sequence). The CDR3 region is CASSPGTKSYEQYV. The CDR3 coding sequence is TGTGCCAGCAGCCCCGGGACTAAATCCTACGAGCAGTACGTC.